Each of the 20 T cell receptor beta chains below was sequenced from the same sample in a study of T cells after yellow fever vaccination. TCRdb recomputed calls from the 5' RACE reads with MiXCR, one row per CDR3 protein. The sample lists about 74,000 distinct CDR3 sequences, more than 5.5% occurring once. The material sequenced was CD8+ T cells sorted from PBMCs, taken 5 to 6 days after the first yellow fever vaccination. These receptors originate from a man between 18 and 29 years old who received the YFV17D yellow fever vaccine.

This clonotype was counted many times. J is TRBJ2-2 and V is TRBV7-6; D gene unclear. This CDR3 region has 13 residues. Germline values: CDR1 SGHVS, CDR2 FNYEAQ. V was cut by 1 base and J by 3 bases, with 3 bases left in between. The CDR3 reads CASSLGDTGELFF. For the CDR3, the DNA is TGTGCCAGCAGCTTAGGGGACACCGGGGAGCTGTTTTTT.

The chain carries TRBV15 and TRBJ2-5; D might be TRBD2 (7 bases). Germline values: CDR1 LNHNV, CDR2 YYDKDF (reference sequence). V dropped 8 bases and J dropped 4 bases, with 20 bases sitting between them. The CDR3 runs 15 residues. CDR3 DNA sequence: TGTGCCACCTCCCCTGGCGGGGGCCTCCGAGAGACCCAGTACTTC. It is translated as CATSPGGGLRETQYF.

This clonotype was observed a handful of times. The rearrangement uses TRBV29-1 and TRBJ1-1; D unclear. CDR3 length equals 12 residues. Germline V gives CDR1 SQVTM, CDR2 ANQGSEA. V was clipped by 4 bases and J by 6 bases, with 12 bases between them. This CDR3 is CSVVSLEAEAFF. The CDR3 DNA is TGCAGCGTTGTAAGTCTCGAGGCTGAAGCTTTCTTT. The full variable domain, rest sourced from reference TRBV29-1 and TRBJ1-1, is SAVISQKPSRDICQRGTSLTIQCQVDSQVTMMFWYRQQPGQSLTLIATANQGSEATYESGFVIDKFPISRPNLTFSTLTVSNMSPEDSSIYLCSVVSLEAEAFFGQGTRLTVV.

This clonotype showed up just a few times. The chain recombines TRBV5-4 with TRBJ2-2; D remains unclear. Germline loops: CDR1 SGHNT, CDR2 YYREEE (reference sequence). The CDR3 has 14 amino acids. With 1 base removed from V and 2 bases from J, the gap between germline ends came to 6 bases. The CDR3: CASSLYSNTGELFF. CDR3 nucleotides: TGTGCCAGCAGCTTGTATAGTAACACCGGGGAGCTGTTTTTT.

This clonotype was picked up many times. This chain links TRBV7-9 with TRBJ2-3; a possible D gene is TRBD2 (6 bases). V dropped 4 bases and J dropped 4 bases, with 21 bases sitting between them. Germline V CDR1 and CDR2: SEHNR, FQNEAQ (reference sequence). There are 17 residues in the CDR3. The CDR3 bases are TGTGCCAGCAGCTCCGAGGGCCGGGGCTGGGGGGCAGATACGCAGTATTTT. Residues: CASSSEGRGWGADTQYF.

The rearrangement uses TRBV7-2 and TRBJ2-7; D remains unclear. Trimming shortened V by 5 bases and J by 0 bases, and 5 bases separated the two germline ends. CDR1 is SGHTA, CDR2 FQGNSA, per germline. The CDR3 is 12 residues long. CDR3 nucleotide sequence: TGTGCCAGCAGCGTAAGCTCCTACGAGCAGTACTTC. It codes for CASSVSSYEQYF.

This clonotype was seen only a few times. The rearrangement joins TRBV4-3 to TRBJ2-1; a possible D gene is TRBD2 (5 bases). CDR3 length: 18 residues. The germline V gene encodes CDR1 LGHNA and CDR2 YSLEER. The V gene lost 2 bases and the J gene lost 7 bases, with 24 bases spanning the gap. This chain's CDR3 is CASSQPSDSSRMVNEQFF. The DNA of the CDR3 is TGCGCCAGCAGCCAACCCTCGGACTCCTCTCGCATGGTAAATGAGCAGTTCTTC.

This clonotype was detected only a few times. The rearrangement joins TRBV4-1 to TRBJ2-1, with D perhaps matching TRBD2 (6 bases). CDR1 MGHRA and CDR2 YSYEKL come from the germline V gene. This CDR3 is 15 amino acids long. V was clipped by 6 bases and J by 3 bases, with 15 bases between them. The CDR3 DNA reads TGCGCCAGCAGAGGACCGGGGGAAAACTACAATGAGCAGTTCTTC. Its translation: CASRGPGENYNEQFF.

The CDR3 is CASSGTPAYEQYF. CDR3 coding DNA: TGTGCCAGCAGTGGGACTCCCGCCTACGAGCAGTACTTC. The chain carries TRBV12-3 or TRBV12-4 and TRBJ2-7, with D tentatively TRBD2 (6 bases). The CDR3 covers 13 residues. Trimming stripped 5 bases from V and 2 bases from J, with 10 bases between.

The chain carries TRBV7-2 and TRBJ2-5; D uncertain. The V and J ends lost 5 bases and 2 bases respectively, with 12 bases between them. Germline V lookup: CDR1 SGHTA, CDR2 FQGNSA. CDR3 length: 14 amino acids. CDR3 sequence: CASSLLGPQETQYF. The CDR3 DNA sequence: TGTGCCAGCAGCCTCCTTGGGCCGCAAGAGACCCAGTACTTC. Full variable domain (outside the CDR3, taken from reference TRBV7-2 and TRBJ2-5): GAGVSQSPSNKVTEKGKDVELRCDPISGHTALYWYRQSLGQGLEFLIYFQGNSAPDKSGLPSDRFSAERTGGSVSTLTIQRTQQEDSAVYLCASSLLGPQETQYFGPGTRLLVL.

This clonotype was picked up a small number of times. V is TRBV7-2 and J is TRBJ1-6, with D uncertain. This CDR3 has 14 residues. V lost 2 bases, J lost 7 bases, and 9 bases lay in between. Per germline, CDR1 SGHTA and CDR2 FQGNSA. In DNA, the CDR3 is TGTGCCAGCAGCTTACCATTGGGGAATTCACCCCTCCACTTT. This translates into CASSLPLGNSPLHF. The variable domain in full, with the rest retrieved from reference TRBV7-2 and TRBJ1-6, is GAGVSQSPSNKVTEKGKDVELRCDPISGHTALYWYRQSLGQGLEFLIYFQGNSAPDKSGLPSDRFSAERTGGSVSTLTIQRTQQEDSAVYLCASSLPLGNSPLHFGNGTRLTVT.

The gene calls are TRBV4-3 and TRBJ2-5; possible D gene TRBD1, 5 bases. V lost 4 bases and J lost 4, with 19 bases in between. Germline-derived CDR1 and CDR2 are LGHNA and YSLEER. The CDR3 is made up of 16 amino acids. The CDR3 here is CASSPYDASGLETQYF. The CDR3 DNA reads TGCGCCAGCAGCCCCTACGACGCCTCAGGGTTAGAGACCCAGTACTTC.

This clonotype was seen a handful of times. V gene TRBV6-2 or TRBV6-3 combines with J gene TRBJ2-3; 13 bases are shared with TRBD2. Germline V CDR1 and CDR2: MNHEY, SVGEGT. The J segment lost 8 bases and the V segment lost 6 bases, leaving 8 bases of the junction unmatched. The length of the CDR3 is 15 residues. CDR3 sequence reads: CASSSTSGGAGTQYF. The CDR3, as DNA: TGTGCCAGCAGCTCTACTAGCGGGGGGGCCGGTACGCAGTATTTT.

This clonotype was seen only a few times. The chain is built from TRBV12-3 or TRBV12-4 and TRBJ2-3, with unresolved D. There are 14 residues in the CDR3. Trimming stripped 2 bases from V and 6 bases from J, with 12 bases between. CDR3 in amino acids: CASSLSTSPDTQYF. CDR3 coding DNA: TGTGCCAGCAGTTTATCGACAAGCCCCGATACGCAGTATTTT.

This clonotype was recorded many times. For the CDR3, the DNA is TGTGCCTGGGGGTTGAACCCGCAGTATTTT. Residues: CAWGLNPQYF. The V and J genes are TRBV30 and TRBJ2-3; no reliable D call. This CDR3 is 10 amino acids long. Trimming pared 5 bases from V and 10 bases from J, leaving 10 bases between. CDR1 GTSNPN and CDR2 SVGIG come from the germline V gene (reference sequence).

This clonotype has only a few counts. The chain joins TRBV14 to TRBJ2-7; D remains ambiguous. Per the germline V gene, CDR1 is SGHDN and CDR2 is FVKESK. V gave up 3 bases and J gave up 7 bases, with 10 bases separating them. The CDR3 length is 12 residues. The CDR3: CASSHGNNEQYV. As DNA, the CDR3 is TGTGCCAGCAGCCATGGAAACAATGAGCAGTACGTC.

This clonotype was detected only a few times. The chain is built from TRBV9 and TRBJ2-5; a possible D gene is TRBD2 (6 bases). V gave up 3 bases and J gave up 6 bases, with 15 bases separating them. Per germline, CDR1 SGDLS and CDR2 YYNGEE. The CDR3 runs to 14 residues. This CDR3 reads CASSEAVGGKTQYF. The CDR3 DNA sequence: TGTGCCAGCAGCGAGGCAGTCGGGGGAAAGACCCAGTACTTC.

Only a few counts were recorded for this clonotype. This chain links TRBV5-5 with TRBJ1-1; no reliable D call. V was cut by 1 base and J by 6 bases, with 7 bases left in between. This CDR3 has 12 amino acids. The V gene's germline CDR1 is SGHKS and CDR2 YYEKEE (reference sequence). Here the CDR3 reads CASSLNSPEAFF. The CDR3 DNA reads as TGTGCCAGCAGCTTGAACAGTCCTGAAGCTTTCTTT. Combining the CDR3 with reference TRBV5-5 and TRBJ1-1 gives the whole variable domain DAGVTQSPTHLIKTRGQQVTLRCSPISGHKSVSWYQQVLGQGPQFIFQYYEKEERGRGNFPDRFSARQFPNYSSELNVNALLLGDSALYLCASSLNSPEAFFGQGTRLTVV.

The rearrangement joins TRBV30 to TRBJ1-2; D gene uncertain. Germline values: CDR1 GTSNPN, CDR2 SVGIG (reference sequence). The CDR3 is 10 amino acids. V was pared by 7 bases and J by 8 bases, with 11 bases between. In nucleotides, the CDR3 is TGTGCCTTTCGGTGGGCAGGCTACACCTTC. Translated, it gives CAFRWAGYTF.

The V gene is TRBV6-1, the J gene TRBJ2-1, with a weak D call TRBD1 (5 bases). Germline V gene data show CDR1 as MNHNS and CDR2 as SASEGT. V was trimmed by 6 bases and J by 10 bases, leaving 16 bases between them. The CDR3 has 13 amino acids. The CDR3 loop is CASRNRRAGEQFF. The CDR3 DNA reads as TGTGCCAGCAGGAACCGCAGGGCTGGGGAGCAGTTCTTC.